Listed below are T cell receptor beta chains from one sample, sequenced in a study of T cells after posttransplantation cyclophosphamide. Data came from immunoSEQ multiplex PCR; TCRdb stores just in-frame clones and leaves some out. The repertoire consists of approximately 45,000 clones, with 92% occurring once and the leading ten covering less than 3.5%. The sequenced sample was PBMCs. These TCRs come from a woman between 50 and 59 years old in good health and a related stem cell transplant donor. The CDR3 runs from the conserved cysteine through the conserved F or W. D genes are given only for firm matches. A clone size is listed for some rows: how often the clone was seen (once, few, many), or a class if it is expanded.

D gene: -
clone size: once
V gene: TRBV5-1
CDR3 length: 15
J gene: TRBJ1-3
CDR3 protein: CASSLELSSGNTIYF
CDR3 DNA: TGCGCCAGCAGCTTGGAGTTGAGCTCTGGAAACACCATATATTTT

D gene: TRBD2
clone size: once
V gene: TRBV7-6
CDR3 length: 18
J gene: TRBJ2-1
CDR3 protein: CASSLARASGRIYNEQFF
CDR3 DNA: TGTGCCAGCAGCTTAGCGCGGGCTAGCGGGAGAATCTACAATGAGCAGTTCTTC

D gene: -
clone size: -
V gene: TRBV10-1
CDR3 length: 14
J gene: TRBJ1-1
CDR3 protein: CASSGQGPKTEAFF
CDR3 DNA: TGCGCCAGCAGTGGTCAGGGGCCGAAGACTGAAGCTTTCTTT

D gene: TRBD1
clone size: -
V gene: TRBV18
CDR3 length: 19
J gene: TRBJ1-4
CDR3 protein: CASSPYPGQGPLTNEKLFF
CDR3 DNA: TGTGCCAGCTCACCATACCCGGGACAGGGGCCGTTAACTAATGAAAAACTGTTTTTT

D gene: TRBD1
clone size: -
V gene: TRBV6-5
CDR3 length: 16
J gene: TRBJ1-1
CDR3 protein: CASSSRPGTGGTEAFF
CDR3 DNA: TGTGCCAGCAGTTCCCGTCCCGGGACAGGAGGAACTGAAGCTTTCTTT

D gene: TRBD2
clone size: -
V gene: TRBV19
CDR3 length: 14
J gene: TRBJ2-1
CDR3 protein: CASNLGGDNNEQFF
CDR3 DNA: TGTGCCAGTAATCTGGGAGGGGATAACAATGAGCAGTTCTTC

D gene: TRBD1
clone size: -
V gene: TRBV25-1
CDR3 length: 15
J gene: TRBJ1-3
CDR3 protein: CASSAQGSSGNTIYF
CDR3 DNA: TGTGCCAGCAGTGCACAGGGGAGCTCTGGAAACACCATATATTTT

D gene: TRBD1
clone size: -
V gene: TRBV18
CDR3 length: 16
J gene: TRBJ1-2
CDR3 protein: CASSPRSRDRTGGYTF
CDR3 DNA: TGTGCCAGCTCACCCCGGTCCCGGGACAGGACCGGTGGCTACACCTTC

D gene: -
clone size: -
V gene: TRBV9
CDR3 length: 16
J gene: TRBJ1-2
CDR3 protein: CASSEGNREGVEGYTF
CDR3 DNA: TGTGCCAGCAGCGAGGGGAACAGGGAAGGGGTTGAGGGCTACACCTTC

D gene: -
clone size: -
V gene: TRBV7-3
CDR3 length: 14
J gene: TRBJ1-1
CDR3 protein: CASSPRASRTEAFF
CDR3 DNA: TGTGCCAGCAGCCCGAGGGCTAGTAGGACTGAAGCTTTCTTT

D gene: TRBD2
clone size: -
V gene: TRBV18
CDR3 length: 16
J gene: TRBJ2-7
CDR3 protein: CASSPRLAGGVYEQYF
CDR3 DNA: TGTGCCAGCTCACCTAGACTAGCGGGGGGAGTTTACGAGCAGTACTTC

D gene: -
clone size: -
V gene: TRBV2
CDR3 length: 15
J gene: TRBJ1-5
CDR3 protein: CASSEDGREGQPQHF
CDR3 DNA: TGTGCCAGCAGTGAAGATGGCCGGGAGGGTCAGCCCCAGCATTTT

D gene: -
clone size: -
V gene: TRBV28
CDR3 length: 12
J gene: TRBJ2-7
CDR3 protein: CASSPTLAEQYF
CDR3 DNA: TGTGCCAGCAGCCCTACCTTAGCCGAGCAGTACTTC

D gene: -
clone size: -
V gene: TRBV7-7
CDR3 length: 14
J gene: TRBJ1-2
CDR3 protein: CASSPLPGNYGYIF
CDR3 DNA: TGTGCCAGCAGCCCCCTCCCAGGGAACTATGGCTACATCTTC

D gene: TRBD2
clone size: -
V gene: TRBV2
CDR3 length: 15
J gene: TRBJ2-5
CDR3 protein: CASRTLAGVGETQYF
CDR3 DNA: TGTGCCAGCAGAACTCTAGCGGGAGTAGGGGAGACCCAGTACTTC

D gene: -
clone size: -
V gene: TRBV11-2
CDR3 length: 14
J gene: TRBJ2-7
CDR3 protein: CASSLDLAGYEQYF
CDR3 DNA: TGTGCCAGCAGCTTAGATCTCGCAGGCTACGAGCAGTACTTC

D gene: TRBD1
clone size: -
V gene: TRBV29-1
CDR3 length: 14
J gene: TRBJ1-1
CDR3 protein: CSVGGAGGRTEAFF
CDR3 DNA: TGCAGCGTGGGTGGGGCAGGGGGTCGCACTGAAGCTTTCTTT

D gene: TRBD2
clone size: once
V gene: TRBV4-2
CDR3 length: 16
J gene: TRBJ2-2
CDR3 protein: CASSPITSGRTGELFF
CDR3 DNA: TGTGCCAGCAGCCCAATAACTAGCGGGAGGACCGGGGAGCTGTTTTTT